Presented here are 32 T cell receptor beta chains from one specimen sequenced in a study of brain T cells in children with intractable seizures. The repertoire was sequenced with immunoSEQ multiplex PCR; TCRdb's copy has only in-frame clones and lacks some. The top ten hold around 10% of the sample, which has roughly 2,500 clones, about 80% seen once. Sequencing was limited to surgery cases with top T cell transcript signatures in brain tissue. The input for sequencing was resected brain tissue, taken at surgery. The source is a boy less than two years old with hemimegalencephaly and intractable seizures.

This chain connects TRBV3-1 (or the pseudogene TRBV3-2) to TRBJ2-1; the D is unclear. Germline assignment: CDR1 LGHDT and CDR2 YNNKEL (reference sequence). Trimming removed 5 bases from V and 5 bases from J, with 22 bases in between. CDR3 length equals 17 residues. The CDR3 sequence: CASSNKTPIHSDNEQFF. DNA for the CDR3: TGTGCCAGCAGCAATAAGACTCCCATCCATTCCGACAATGAGCAGTTCTTC.

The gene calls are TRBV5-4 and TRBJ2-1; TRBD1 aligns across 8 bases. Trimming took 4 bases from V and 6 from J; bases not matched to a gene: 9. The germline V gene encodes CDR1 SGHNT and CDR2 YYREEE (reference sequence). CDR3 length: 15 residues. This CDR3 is CASSVETGAVNEQFF. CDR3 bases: TGTGCCAGCAGCGTCGAGACAGGGGCTGTCAATGAGCAGTTCTTC.

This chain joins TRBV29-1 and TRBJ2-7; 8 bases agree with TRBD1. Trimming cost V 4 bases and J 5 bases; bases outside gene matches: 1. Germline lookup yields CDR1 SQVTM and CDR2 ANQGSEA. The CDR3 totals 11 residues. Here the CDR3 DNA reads TGCAGCGTTGCAGGGGGCGACGAGCAGTACTTC. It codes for CSVAGGDEQYF.

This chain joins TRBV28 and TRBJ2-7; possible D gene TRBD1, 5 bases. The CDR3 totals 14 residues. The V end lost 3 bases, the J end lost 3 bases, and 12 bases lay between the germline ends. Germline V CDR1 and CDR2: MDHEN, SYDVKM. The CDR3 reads CASSFSQGVYEQYF. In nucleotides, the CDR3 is TGTGCCAGCAGTTTCTCCCAGGGTGTCTACGAGCAGTACTTC.

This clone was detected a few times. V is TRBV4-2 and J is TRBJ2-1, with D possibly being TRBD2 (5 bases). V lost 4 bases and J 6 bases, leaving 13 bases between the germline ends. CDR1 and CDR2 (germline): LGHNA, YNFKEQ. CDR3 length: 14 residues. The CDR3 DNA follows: TGTGCCAGCAGCCTCACGGACGGAGGCAATGAGCAGTTCTTC. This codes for CASSLTDGGNEQFF.

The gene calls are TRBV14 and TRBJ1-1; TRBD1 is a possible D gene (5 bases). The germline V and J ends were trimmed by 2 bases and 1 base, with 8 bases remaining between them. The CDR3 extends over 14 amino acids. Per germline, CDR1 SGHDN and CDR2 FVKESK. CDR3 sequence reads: CASSQMGGNTEAFF. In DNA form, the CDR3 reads TGTGCCAGCAGCCAAATGGGGGGGAACACTGAAGCTTTCTTT.

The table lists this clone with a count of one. The CDR3 DNA reads TGTGCCAGCAGTTACTCTCGGGTAGCAACTAATGAAAAACTGTTTTTT. Translated, it gives CASSYSRVATNEKLFF. This chain joins TRBV6-5 and TRBJ1-4; D not resolved. The CDR3 contains 16 residues. Germline lookup yields CDR1 MNHEY and CDR2 SVGAGI. V lost 0 bases to trimming and J lost 0 bases, with 8 bases between them.

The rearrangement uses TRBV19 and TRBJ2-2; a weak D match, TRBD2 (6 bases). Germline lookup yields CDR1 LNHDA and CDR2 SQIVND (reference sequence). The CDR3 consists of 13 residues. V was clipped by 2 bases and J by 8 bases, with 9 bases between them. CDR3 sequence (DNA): TGTGCCAGTAGTATATTGGCGGGAGGGGAGCTGTTTTTT. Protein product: CASSILAGGELFF.

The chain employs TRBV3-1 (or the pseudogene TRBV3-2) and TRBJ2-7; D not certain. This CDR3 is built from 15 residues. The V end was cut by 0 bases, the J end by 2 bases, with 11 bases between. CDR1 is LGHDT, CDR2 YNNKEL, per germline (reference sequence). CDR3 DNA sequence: TGTGCCAGCAGCCAAGATAGCTCCGGACCCTACGAGCAGTACTTC. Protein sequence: CASSQDSSGPYEQYF.

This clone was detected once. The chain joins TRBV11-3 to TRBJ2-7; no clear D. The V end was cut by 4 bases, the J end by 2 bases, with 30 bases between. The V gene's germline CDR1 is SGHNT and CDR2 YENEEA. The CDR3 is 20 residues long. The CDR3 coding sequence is TGTGCCAGCAGCTCAGAACTTGGAAACCATGAAAAGATGAGAGCCTACGAGCAGTACTTC. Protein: CASSSELGNHEKMRAYEQYF.

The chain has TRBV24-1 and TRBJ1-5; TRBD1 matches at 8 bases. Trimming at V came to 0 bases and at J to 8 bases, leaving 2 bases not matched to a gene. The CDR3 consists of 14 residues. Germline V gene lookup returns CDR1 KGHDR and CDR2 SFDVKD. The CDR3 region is CATSDLTDREPQHF. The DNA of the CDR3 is TGTGCCACCAGTGATTTGACGGACAGGGAGCCCCAGCATTTT.

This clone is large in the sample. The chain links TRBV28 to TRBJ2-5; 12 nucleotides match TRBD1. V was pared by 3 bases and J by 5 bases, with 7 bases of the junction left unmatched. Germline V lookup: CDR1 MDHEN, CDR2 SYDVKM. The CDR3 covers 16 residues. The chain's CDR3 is CASSFGDRGPGETQYF. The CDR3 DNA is TGTGCCAGCAGTTTCGGGGACAGGGGGCCGGGTGAGACCCAGTACTTC.

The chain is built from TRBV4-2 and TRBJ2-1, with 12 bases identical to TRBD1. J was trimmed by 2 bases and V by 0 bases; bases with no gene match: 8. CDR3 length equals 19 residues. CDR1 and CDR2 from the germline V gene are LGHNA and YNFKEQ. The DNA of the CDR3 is TGTGCCAGCAGCCAAGATTGGGACAGGGGGCGATGTACCTACAATGAGCAGTTCTTC. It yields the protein CASSQDWDRGRCTYNEQFF.

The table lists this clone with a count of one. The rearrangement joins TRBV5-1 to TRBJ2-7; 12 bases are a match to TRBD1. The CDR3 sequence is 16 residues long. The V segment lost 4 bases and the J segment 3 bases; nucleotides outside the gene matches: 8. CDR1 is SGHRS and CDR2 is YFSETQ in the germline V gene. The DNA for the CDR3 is TGCGCCAGCAGCCACGGGACAGGGGGCGCGGGCTACGAGCAGTACTTC. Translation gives CASSHGTGGAGYEQYF. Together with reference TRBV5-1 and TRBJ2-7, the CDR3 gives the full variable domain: KAGVTQTPRYLIKTRGQQVTLSCSPISGHRSVSWYQQTPGQGLQFLFEYFSETQRNKGNFPGRFSGRQFSNSRSEMNVSTLELGDSALYLCASSHGTGGAGYEQYFGPGTRLTVT.

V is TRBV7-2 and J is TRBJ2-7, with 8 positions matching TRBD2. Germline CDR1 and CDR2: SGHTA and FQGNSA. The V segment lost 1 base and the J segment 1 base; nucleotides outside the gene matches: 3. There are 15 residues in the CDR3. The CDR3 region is CASSLGPSGSYEQYF. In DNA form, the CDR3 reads TGTGCCAGCAGCTTAGGGCCTAGCGGGTCCTACGAGCAGTACTTC.

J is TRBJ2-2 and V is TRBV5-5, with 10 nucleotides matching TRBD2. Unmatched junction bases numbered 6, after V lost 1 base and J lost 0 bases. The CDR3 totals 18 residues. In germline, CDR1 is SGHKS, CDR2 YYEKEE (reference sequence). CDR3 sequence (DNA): TGTGCCAGCAGCTTGTCACTAGCGGGATTCGCGAACACCGGGGAGCTGTTTTTT. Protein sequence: CASSLSLAGFANTGELFF.

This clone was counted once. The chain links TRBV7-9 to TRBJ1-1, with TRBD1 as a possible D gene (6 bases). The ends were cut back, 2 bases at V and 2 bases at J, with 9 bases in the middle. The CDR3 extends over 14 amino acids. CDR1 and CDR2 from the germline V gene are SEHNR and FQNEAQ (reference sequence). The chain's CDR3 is CASSLRGANTEAFF. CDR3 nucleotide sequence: TGTGCCAGCAGCTTAAGGGGGGCCAACACTGAAGCTTTCTTT. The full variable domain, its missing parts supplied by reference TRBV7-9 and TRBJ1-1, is DTGVSQNPRHKITKRGQNVTFRCDPISEHNRLYWYRQTLGQGPEFLTYFQNEAQLEKSRLLSDRFSAERPKGSFSTLEIQRTEQGDSAMYLCASSLRGANTEAFFGQGTRLTVV.

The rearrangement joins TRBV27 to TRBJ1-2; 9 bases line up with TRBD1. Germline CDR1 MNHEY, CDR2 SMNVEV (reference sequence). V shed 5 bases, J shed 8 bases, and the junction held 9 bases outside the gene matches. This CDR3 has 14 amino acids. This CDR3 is CASSPRYRGRGYTF. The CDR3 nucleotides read TGTGCCAGCAGTCCCCGTTACAGGGGGCGCGGCTACACCTTC.

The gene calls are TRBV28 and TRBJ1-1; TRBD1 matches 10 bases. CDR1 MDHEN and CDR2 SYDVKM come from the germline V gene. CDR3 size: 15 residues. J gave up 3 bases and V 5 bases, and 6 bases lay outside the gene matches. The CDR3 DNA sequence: TGTGCCAGCAGTGTGACAGGGGGCGTCGACACTGAAGCTTTCTTT. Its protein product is CASSVTGGVDTEAFF.

The DNA for the CDR3 is TGCAGCGTTGGGGCCGGGTGGACCCAGTACTTC. Amino acids: CSVGAGWTQYF. V is TRBV29-1 and J is TRBJ2-5; D is ambiguous. CDR3 length equals 11 residues. Germline values: CDR1 SQVTM, CDR2 ANQGSEA. V lost 4 bases and J lost 7, with 10 bases in between.

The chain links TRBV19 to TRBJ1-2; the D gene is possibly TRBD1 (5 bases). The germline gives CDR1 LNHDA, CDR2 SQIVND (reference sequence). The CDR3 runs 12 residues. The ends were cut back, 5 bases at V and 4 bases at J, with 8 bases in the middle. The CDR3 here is CASSQGVYGYTF. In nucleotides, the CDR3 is TGTGCCAGTAGTCAGGGAGTCTATGGCTACACCTTC.

The CDR3: CASSPETGAYYEQYF. In DNA, the CDR3 is TGTGCCAGCTCACCTGAGACAGGGGCCTACTACGAGCAGTACTTC. The chain carries TRBV18 and TRBJ2-7, with 8 bases aligning to TRBD1. CDR3 length: 15 amino acids. V lost 3 bases to trimming and J lost 3 bases; unmatched junction nucleotides: 7. In germline, CDR1 is KGHSH, CDR2 LQKENI.

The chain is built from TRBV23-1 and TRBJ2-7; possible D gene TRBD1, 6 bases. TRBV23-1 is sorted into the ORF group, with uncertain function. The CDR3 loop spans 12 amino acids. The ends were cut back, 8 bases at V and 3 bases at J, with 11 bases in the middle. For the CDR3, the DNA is TGCGCCAGCGGAGACAGGTTCTACGAGCAGTACTTC. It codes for CASGDRFYEQYF.

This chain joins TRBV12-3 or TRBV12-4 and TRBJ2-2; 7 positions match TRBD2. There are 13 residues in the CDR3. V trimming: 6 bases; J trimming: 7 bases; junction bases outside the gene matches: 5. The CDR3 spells CASRLTSVGELFF. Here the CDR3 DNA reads TGTGCCAGCAGACTTACTAGCGTCGGGGAGCTGTTTTTT.

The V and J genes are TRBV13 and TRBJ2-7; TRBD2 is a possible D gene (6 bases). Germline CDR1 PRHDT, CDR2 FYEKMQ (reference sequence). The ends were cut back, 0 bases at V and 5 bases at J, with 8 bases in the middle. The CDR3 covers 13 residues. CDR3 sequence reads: CASSLGRGNEQYF. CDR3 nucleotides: TGTGCCAGCAGCTTAGGGCGGGGAAACGAGCAGTACTTC.

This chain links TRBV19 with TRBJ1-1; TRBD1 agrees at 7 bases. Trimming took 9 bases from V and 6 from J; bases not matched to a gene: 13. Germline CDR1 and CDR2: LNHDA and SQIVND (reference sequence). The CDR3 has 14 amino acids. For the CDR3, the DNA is TGTGCCAGCCTCGACGGACAGGCCGGGGCTGAAGCTTTCTTT. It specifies CASLDGQAGAEAFF.

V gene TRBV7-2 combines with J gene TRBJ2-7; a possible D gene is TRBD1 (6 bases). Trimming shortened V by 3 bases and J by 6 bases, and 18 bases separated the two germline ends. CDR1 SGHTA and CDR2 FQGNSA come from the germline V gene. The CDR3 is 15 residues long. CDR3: CASSFQWGQSGEQYF. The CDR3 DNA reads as TGTGCCAGCAGCTTTCAGTGGGGGCAAAGCGGCGAGCAGTACTTC.

The CDR3 DNA follows: TGTGCCAGCAGCTATGGGACAGGGGGAAACGGGGAGCTGTTTTTT. Amino acid sequence: CASSYGTGGNGELFF. The chain links TRBV7-2 to TRBJ2-2; 11 nucleotides match TRBD1. Per the germline V gene, CDR1 is SGHTA and CDR2 is FQGNSA. Germline trimming cut 4 bases from V and 7 bases from J; bases unmatched to any gene: 5. The CDR3 totals 15 residues.

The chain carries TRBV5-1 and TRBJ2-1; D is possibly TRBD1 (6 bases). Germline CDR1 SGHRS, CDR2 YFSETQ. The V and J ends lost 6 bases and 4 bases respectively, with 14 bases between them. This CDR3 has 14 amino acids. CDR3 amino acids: CASTQDRTYNEQFF. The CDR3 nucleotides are TGCGCCAGCACCCAGGACAGAACTTACAATGAGCAGTTCTTC.

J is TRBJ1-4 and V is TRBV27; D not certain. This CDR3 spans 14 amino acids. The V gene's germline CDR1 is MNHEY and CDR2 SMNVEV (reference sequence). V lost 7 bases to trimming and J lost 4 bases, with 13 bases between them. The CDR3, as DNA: TGTGCCAGCACCATCTCCGGAGGTAATGAAAAACTGTTTTTT. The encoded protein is CASTISGGNEKLFF.

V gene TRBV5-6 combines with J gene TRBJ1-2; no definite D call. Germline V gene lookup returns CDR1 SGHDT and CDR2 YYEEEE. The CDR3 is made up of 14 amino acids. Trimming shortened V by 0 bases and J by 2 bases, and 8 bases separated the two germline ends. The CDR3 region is CASSLEARNYGYTF. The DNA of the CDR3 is TGTGCCAGCAGCTTGGAGGCCAGAAACTATGGCTACACCTTC.

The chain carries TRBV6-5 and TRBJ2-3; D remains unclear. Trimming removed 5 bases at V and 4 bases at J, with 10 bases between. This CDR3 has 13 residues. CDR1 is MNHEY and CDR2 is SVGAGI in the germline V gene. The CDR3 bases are TGTGCCAGCAGTCCCCTATCCCCAGATACGCAGTATTTT. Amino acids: CASSPLSPDTQYF.